This paragraph reports one TCR beta chain. This sample is part of a study of blood T cell repertoires in COVID-19. Study-level information: Spain, Italy and the United States supplied samples that represented acute and convalescent COVID-19.

Exposed study participants had met a COVID-19 case within 2 weeks before entry. Per the original methods: Reference gene primer amplification yielded estimated nucleated cell counts. Profiled with immunoSEQ multiplex PCR; TCRdb holds only in-frame clones, not every one. V and J calls and clone size come straight from that table; D and trimming were deduced from the DNA. The table shows about 150,000 clones, with 87% occurring only once. Germline V lookup: CDR1 MNHEY, CDR2 SMNVEV (reference sequence). This CDR3 has 16 residues. The junction had 8 bases not matched to a gene; V was cut back by 2 bases and J by 7 bases.

Sequencing was performed on PBMCs or T cells enriched from blood (not recorded which). This rearrangement joins TRBV27 to TRBJ1-6; TRBD1 matches at 7 bases. This clonotype was obtained from a woman aged 40-49 years who had been exposed to COVID-19. The CDR3 reads CASSLSQTGRNSPLHF. CDR3 coding DNA: TGTGCCAGCAGTTTAAGCCAGACAGGGAGAAATTCACCCCTCCACTTT.